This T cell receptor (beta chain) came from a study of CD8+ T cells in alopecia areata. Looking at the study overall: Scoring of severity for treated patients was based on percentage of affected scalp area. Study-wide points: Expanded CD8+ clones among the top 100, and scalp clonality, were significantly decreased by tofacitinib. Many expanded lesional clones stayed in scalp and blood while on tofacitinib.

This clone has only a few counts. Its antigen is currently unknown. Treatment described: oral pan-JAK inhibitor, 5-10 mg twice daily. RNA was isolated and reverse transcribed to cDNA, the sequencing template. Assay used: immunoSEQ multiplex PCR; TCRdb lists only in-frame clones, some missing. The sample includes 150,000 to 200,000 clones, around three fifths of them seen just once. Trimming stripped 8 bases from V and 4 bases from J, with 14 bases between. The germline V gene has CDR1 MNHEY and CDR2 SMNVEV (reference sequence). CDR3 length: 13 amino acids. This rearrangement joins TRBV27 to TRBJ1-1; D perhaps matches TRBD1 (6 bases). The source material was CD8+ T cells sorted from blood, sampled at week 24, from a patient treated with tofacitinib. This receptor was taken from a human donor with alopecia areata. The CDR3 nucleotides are TGTGCCAGCGGGGTTATGGGGGCCACTGAAGCTTTCTTT. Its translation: CASGVMGATEAFF.